This T cell receptor (beta chain) was observed in a study of blood T cell repertoires in COVID-19. Study at large: Sites across the United States, Italy and Spain contributed samples from acute and convalescent COVID-19. The analysed material was cDNA or gDNA that came from T cells, B-cell-depleted T cells, or PBMCs.

Produced via immunoSEQ multiplex PCR; TCRdb's table is partial and in-frame only. The sample shows 250,000 to 300,000 clones, around 80% of them seen only once. Recruitment covered about two dozen US areas and drew participants whose ages spanned 18 to 89 years. Cohort assignment relied on participant-reported clinical history. Sequencing was carried out using PBMCs or T cells enriched from blood (not recorded which). This TCR came from a man in his forties who had been exposed to COVID-19.

For the CDR3, the DNA is TGCAGTGCTACCGGGGAGGATGGCTACACCTTC. It is translated as CSATGEDGYTF. This chain joins TRBV20-1 and TRBJ1-2; D gene ambiguous. Germline CDR1 is DFQATT and CDR2 is SNEGSKA (reference sequence). The CDR3 length is 11 residues. V lost 4 bases, J lost 6 bases, and 9 bases lay in between.